This T cell receptor (beta chain) was retrieved from a study of OX40 agonist ivuxolimab in advanced cancers. The germline V gene encodes CDR1 SEHNR and CDR2 FQNEAQ (reference sequence). J was trimmed by 5 bases and V by 4 bases; bases with no gene match: 17. The CDR3 spans 19 residues. Sequencing used immunoSEQ multiplex PCR; TCRdb keeps in-frame clones, though not all of them. This table holds roughly 64,000 clones, about four fifths found once. This sequence originates from an adult with an advanced solid tumor such as melanoma, head and neck, liver or kidney cancer. The genes are TRBV7-9 and TRBJ2-7; 13 bases are a match to TRBD2. Sequences were derived from CD4+ or CD8+ T cells sorted from blood, sampled in a trial of the OX40 agonist ivuxolimab. The CDR3 DNA sequence: TGTGCCAGCAGCTACATGGGACAGCCCGGACTAGCGGGAGTCCACGAGCAGTACTTC. Translated: CASSYMGQPGLAGVHEQYF. The whole variable domain, remainder taken from reference TRBV7-9 and TRBJ2-7, is DTGVSQNPRHKITKRGQNVTFRCDPISEHNRLYWYRQTLGQGPEFLTYFQNEAQLEKSRLLSDRFSAERPKGSFSTLEIQRTEQGDSAMYLCASSYMGQPGLAGVHEQYFGPGTRLTVT.